This T cell receptor beta chain was observed in a study of identical twins. Whole-study results and caveats: Shared out-of-frame alpha sequences (those common to twins) showed excess low generation probability. Monozygotic twins shared more out-of-frame TCR alpha than recombination models predicted. Insertion counts were lower in abundant cord blood beta clonotypes, a trend that memory repertoires did not show.

Donors were all healthy Caucasians. This clonotype was counted only a few times. Its specificity is not known. A single record per CDR3 protein comes from TCRdb applying MiXCR to the 5' RACE reads. The data contain some 270,000 distinct CDR3 sequences, approximately 8.3% of them singletons. The CDR3 extends over 16 amino acids. V shed 3 bases, J shed 0 bases, and the junction held 1 base outside the gene matches. The V gene's germline CDR1 is SGHRS and CDR2 YFSETQ. The same data also went into a second study, on yellow fever vaccine responses in identical twins.

The source of this sequence is a woman in her late teens or twenties in good health. The chain employs TRBV5-1 and TRBJ2-5, with 14 bases lining up with TRBD2. The specimen was CD8+ T cells sorted from blood. CDR3 DNA: TGCGCCAGCAGCTGGGGACTAGCGGGAGACCAAGAGACCCAGTACTTC. Its protein is CASSWGLAGDQETQYF.